This entry lists 18 T cell receptor beta chains sequenced from one sample in a study of human T cells and chemical hapten exposure. MiXCR was run by TCRdb on the RACE reads, yielding one entry per CDR3 protein. In the table there are 100,000 to 120,000 distinct CDR3 sequences, under 40% of which are singletons. As for time point: patch test 3, about 24 weeks after DPC sensitization. The treatment is: therapeutic diphenylcyclopropenone sensitization with weekly scalp DPC. The source was whole blood, collected in connection with sensitization to the hapten diphenylcyclopropenone (DPC). The receptors were sampled from a middle-aged man with alopecia areata. Some clones in this sample may be carry-over from other donors' samples.

This clonotype was counted between two and nine times. The V gene is TRBV6-4, the J gene TRBJ1-1, with a possible D match to TRBD1 (5 bases). The CDR3 runs to 13 residues. Germline CDR1 is MRHNA and CDR2 is SNTAGT. The V and J ends lost 3 bases and 1 base respectively, with 6 bases between them. CDR3: CASSERGNTEAFF. CDR3 nucleotides: TGTGCCAGCAGTGAGAGGGGGAACACTGAAGCTTTCTTT.

This clonotype came up a few times. The chain recombines TRBV11-1 with TRBJ2-1; weak D call: TRBD2 (5 bases). The germline V gene has CDR1 SGHAT and CDR2 FQDESV (reference sequence). V gave up 3 bases and J gave up 6 bases, with 15 bases separating them. There are 15 residues in the CDR3. CDR3 amino acids: CASSFGLSEGNEQFF. In DNA form, the CDR3 reads TGTGCCAGCAGCTTCGGACTGTCCGAGGGCAATGAGCAGTTCTTC.

This clonotype was picked up one time. The chain combines TRBV10-3 with TRBJ2-5; TRBD2 is a possible D gene (7 bases). Germline CDR1 reads ENHRY; CDR2 reads SYGVKD. Trimming took off 11 bases at V and 4 bases at J, with 17 bases between the two ends. The CDR3 has 13 residues. The chain's CDR3 is CAAERGAGETQYF. The DNA for the CDR3 is TGTGCCGCCGAACGGGGGGCGGGAGAGACCCAGTACTTC.

The J gene is TRBJ2-5, the V gene TRBV14; TRBD2 aligns across 9 bases. J lost 2 bases, V lost 1 base, and 5 bases had no gene match. The CDR3 sequence is 16 residues long. Germline lookup yields CDR1 SGHDN and CDR2 FVKESK. CDR3 amino acids: CASSQVIAGVQETQYF. CDR3 nucleotide sequence: TGTGCCAGCAGCCAAGTGATAGCGGGAGTTCAAGAGACCCAGTACTTC.

This chain links TRBV12-3 or TRBV12-4 with TRBJ2-7, with D maybe TRBD2 (5 bases). The V and J ends lost 4 bases and 2 bases respectively, with 6 bases between them. The CDR3 spans 12 residues. The CDR3 sequence: CASSSGTYEQYV. The CDR3 DNA sequence: TGTGCCAGCAGTTCCGGGACCTACGAGCAGTACGTC.

This clonotype was counted ten times or more. The genes are TRBV29-1 and TRBJ2-1; TRBD1 matches at 8 bases. V shed 3 bases, J shed 2 bases, and the junction held 9 bases outside the gene matches. The germline gives CDR1 SQVTM, CDR2 ANQGSEA. The CDR3 sequence is 16 residues long. In nucleotides, the CDR3 is TGCAGCGTTGAGGGCGCAGGGGGCTCACCCTACAATGAGCAGTTCTTC. This codes for CSVEGAGGSPYNEQFF.

This rearrangement joins TRBV7-2 to TRBJ2-2; D is unresolved. Per germline, CDR1 SGHTA and CDR2 FQGNSA. The CDR3 totals 12 residues. V was shortened by 1 base and J by 8 bases, with 5 bases between the two germline ends. In nucleotides, the CDR3 is TGTGCCAGCAGCTTAGTACGTGGGGAGCTGTTTTTT. Its protein product is CASSLVRGELFF.

The rearrangement uses TRBV6-1 and TRBJ2-6; no firm D call. Looked up from germline, CDR1 is MNHNS and CDR2 is SASEGT. Trimming cost V 9 bases and J 0 bases, with 12 bases left between them. This CDR3 contains 15 residues. The CDR3 region has the DNA TGTGCCAGTAACACACTCGTCTCTGGGGCCAACGTCCTGACTTTC. Protein product: CASNTLVSGANVLTF.

The chain is built from TRBV5-4 and TRBJ2-7, with D possibly called TRBD1 or TRBD2 (6 bases each). V dropped 0 bases and J dropped 2 bases, with 18 bases sitting between them. Germline CDR1 is SGHNT and CDR2 is YYREEE (reference sequence). This CDR3 is 17 amino acids long. CDR3 region: CASSLEGQTRDPYEQYF. The CDR3 DNA reads TGTGCCAGCAGCTTGGAAGGACAGACTAGGGACCCCTACGAGCAGTACTTC.

The V and J genes are TRBV7-8 and TRBJ1-6, with a weak D call TRBD1 (6 bases). The CDR3 is made up of 15 amino acids. Trimming took off 1 base at V and 9 bases at J, with 13 bases between the two ends. From germline, CDR1 is SGHVS and CDR2 FQNEAQ. CDR3 nucleotide sequence: TGTGCCAGCAGCTTAGGAACAGGGTCTGGTTCACCCCTCCACTTT. Amino acid sequence: CASSLGTGSGSPLHF. Using reference TRBV7-8 and TRBJ1-6 for the parts outside the CDR3, the full variable domain is GAGVSQSPRYKVAKRGQDVALRCDPISGHVSLFWYQQALGQGPEFLTYFQNEAQLDKSGLPSDRFFAERPEGSVSTLKIQRTQQEDSAVYLCASSLGTGSGSPLHFGNGTRLTVT.

V and J are TRBV6-5 and TRBJ2-7, with 8 bases lining up with TRBD2. From germline, CDR1 is MNHEY and CDR2 SVGAGI. The J segment lost 7 bases and the V segment lost 6 bases, leaving 14 bases of the junction unmatched. The CDR3 has 15 residues. The CDR3 protein is CASSPGAREASEQYF. The CDR3 coding sequence is TGTGCCAGCAGCCCGGGGGCGCGGGAGGCCTCGGAGCAGTACTTC.

This chain joins TRBV12-3 or TRBV12-4 and TRBJ2-5, with a tentative D call TRBD1 (6 bases). The CDR3 has 17 amino acids. Trimming took off 4 bases at V and 1 base at J, with 19 bases between the two ends. The CDR3 DNA reads TGTGCCAGCAGTTACCCGCGAGGGGTGACAGGCCAAGAGACCCAGTACTTC. Protein product: CASSYPRGVTGQETQYF.

V and J are TRBV7-2 and TRBJ2-7; D unresolved. Deletions cut 5 bases from V and 0 bases from J, with 11 bases between. This CDR3 region has 14 residues. Germline lookup yields CDR1 SGHTA and CDR2 FQGNSA. The CDR3 loop reads CASSPDGYSYEQYF. The CDR3 region has the DNA TGTGCCAGCAGCCCGGACGGATACTCCTACGAGCAGTACTTC.

This clonotype was observed a few times. This chain links TRBV6-5 with TRBJ1-6, with D unclear. From germline, CDR1 is MNHEY and CDR2 SVGAGI. CDR3 length equals 18 residues. V dropped 0 bases and J dropped 0 bases, with 12 bases sitting between them. The CDR3 DNA is TGTGCCAGCAGTTACTCGGTGCAGTCCAGCTCCTATAATTCACCCCTCCACTTT. It encodes CASSYSVQSSSYNSPLHF.

This clonotype appeared a few times. The chain has TRBV6-2 or TRBV6-3 and TRBJ1-1; 11 nucleotides line up with TRBD1. CDR1 and CDR2 (germline): MNHEY, SVGEGT. The CDR3 is 16 amino acids. With 7 bases clipped from V and 2 bases from J, the junction kept 9 bases outside the gene matches. The CDR3 DNA follows: TGTGCCAGCACCGGAGGACAGGGGGCTAGTAACACTGAAGCTTTCTTT. This gives the protein CASTGGQGASNTEAFF.

This clonotype was picked up a small number of times. The chain recombines TRBV29-1 with TRBJ2-7; D is ambiguous. The germline V and J ends were trimmed by 7 bases and 6 bases, with 19 bases remaining between them. CDR3 length: 13 amino acids. The germline V gene encodes CDR1 SQVTM and CDR2 ANQGSEA. CDR3 sequence (DNA): TGCAGCGCTGTGGGAAGGGCCGGCCCCGAGCAGTACTTC. Its translation: CSAVGRAGPEQYF.

The rearrangement uses TRBV29-1 and TRBJ2-3; 13 bases match TRBD2. The V and J ends lost 4 bases and 0 bases, in that order; junction bases with no gene match: 4. The CDR3 is 16 residues long. The germline V gene encodes CDR1 SQVTM and CDR2 ANQGSEA. In nucleotides, the CDR3 is TGCAGCGTTGTAGGGACTAGCGGGATAAGCACAGATACGCAGTATTTT. This gives the protein CSVVGTSGISTDTQYF.

J is TRBJ2-5 and V is TRBV12-3 or TRBV12-4, with no clear D. Trimming removed 3 bases from V and 3 bases from J, with 8 bases in between. The CDR3 spans 13 residues. The DNA of the CDR3 is TGTGCCAGCAGTTTCTTAGGGAAAGAGACCCAGTACTTC. It specifies CASSFLGKETQYF.